The 32 T cell receptor beta chains reported below all come from one sample, sequenced in a study of graft-versus-host responses after intestinal transplantation. The method was immunoSEQ multiplex PCR; TCRdb's version includes in-frame clones alone and lacks a portion of them. This repertoire shows 25,000 to 35,000 clones, about 90% found once; its top ten account for 11%. Sequencing used PBMCs, obtained around 480 days after intestinal transplantation. These receptors all stem from a human patient who received an intestinal transplant, so some T cells may come from the graft donor.

This clone has only a few counts. The V call is TRBV7-9, the J call TRBJ2-2; 11 bases are shared with TRBD2. CDR1 and CDR2 (germline): SEHNR, FQNEAQ (reference sequence). V shed 5 bases, J shed 4 bases, and the junction held 6 bases outside the gene matches. This CDR3 region has 16 residues. In nucleotides, the CDR3 is TGTGCCAGCAGCATCGGACTAGCGGGTCGCACCGGGGAGCTGTTTTTT. This codes for CASSIGLAGRTGELFF.

The V call is TRBV19, the J call TRBJ2-1; D gene unclear. This CDR3 contains 11 residues. The germline CDR1 and CDR2 sequences are LNHDA and SQIVND (reference sequence). Trimming removed 5 bases at V and 8 bases at J, with 7 bases between. The CDR3 coding sequence is TGTGCCAGTAGTGATCAGTATGAGCAGTTCTTC. Translating gives CASSDQYEQFF.

This clone was recorded a few times. This chain uses TRBV6-4 with TRBJ2-3; D may match TRBD1 or TRBD2 (5 bases each). Trimming stripped 2 bases from V and 2 bases from J, with 11 bases between. CDR1 is MRHNA, CDR2 SNTAGT, per germline. There are 15 residues in the CDR3. Here the CDR3 DNA reads TGTGCCAGCAGTGACGGGACGGGGACCACAGATACGCAGTATTTT. Translation gives CASSDGTGTTDTQYF.

The chain joins TRBV10-3 to TRBJ1-1; D not certain. The germline CDR1 and CDR2 sequences are ENHRY and SYGVKD. CDR3 length: 11 amino acids. Trimming removed 0 bases at V and 9 bases at J, with 5 bases between. This CDR3 reads CAISESEKAFF. CDR3 coding DNA: TGTGCCATCAGTGAGTCAGAGAAAGCTTTCTTT.

The chain joins TRBV5-5 to TRBJ2-7; TRBD2 matches at 9 bases. Germline assignment: CDR1 SGHKS and CDR2 YYEKEE (reference sequence). The CDR3 sequence is 14 residues long. J gave up 7 bases and V 2 bases, and 7 bases lay outside the gene matches. CDR3 sequence (DNA): TGTGCCAGCAGCTTCGGCCTAGCGGGGCGGGAGCAGTACTTC. As protein: CASSFGLAGREQYF.

This clone has a handful of counts. One end of the junction varies from germline; a read error may be responsible. V usage is TRBV6-1 and J usage is TRBJ1-1; no clear D. CDR3 length: 15 residues. Germline values: CDR1 MNHNS, CDR2 SASEGT. The CDR3 nucleotides are TGTGCCAGCAGTGAACGGATTGGGGTGAATACTGAAGCTTTCTTT. Protein: CASSERIGVNTEAFF.

The chain is built from TRBV7-9 and TRBJ1-1; 7 bases are a match to TRBD1. Trimming at V came to 8 bases and at J to 2 bases, leaving 14 bases not matched to a gene. This CDR3 has 16 residues. Germline-derived CDR1 and CDR2 are SEHNR and FQNEAQ (reference sequence). The CDR3 coding sequence is TGTGCCAGCGGATTAGGGGACAGACGCTCCAACACTGAAGCTTTCTTT. Protein: CASGLGDRRSNTEAFF.

This chain joins TRBV18 and TRBJ2-1; tentative D call: TRBD1 (8 bases). The CDR3 totals 15 residues. V lost 3 bases to trimming and J lost 6 bases, with 15 bases between them. Germline CDR1 is KGHSH and CDR2 is LQKENI. The CDR3 DNA is TGTGCCAGCTCACCCCAGGGGGCTAGCGGCAATGAGCAGTTCTTC. This gives the protein CASSPQGASGNEQFF.

This clone was seen a single time. This sequence joins TRBV28 and TRBJ1-2; 8 positions agree with TRBD1. The V and J ends lost 6 bases and 0 bases, in that order; junction bases with no gene match: 9. Germline V lookup: CDR1 MDHEN, CDR2 SYDVKM. This CDR3 spans 16 amino acids. CDR3 coding DNA: TGTGCCAGCAGCCGGGACAGGATAATAGCTAACTATGGCTACACCTTC. Translating gives CASSRDRIIANYGYTF.

The rearrangement links TRBV7-2 to TRBJ2-1; D gene ambiguous. This CDR3 region has 14 residues. Per the germline V gene, CDR1 is SGHTA and CDR2 is FQGNSA. Trimming stripped 3 bases from V and 5 bases from J, with 11 bases between. CDR3 amino acids: CASSLAGRNNEQFF. The CDR3 DNA reads as TGTGCCAGCAGCTTGGCCGGACGAAACAATGAGCAGTTCTTC. Complete variable domain (other parts from reference TRBV7-2 and TRBJ2-1): GAGVSQSPSNKVTEKGKDVELRCDPISGHTALYWYRQSLGQGLEFLIYFQGNSAPDKSGLPSDRFSAERTGGSVSTLTIQRTQQEDSAVYLCASSLAGRNNEQFFGPGTRLTVL.

The chain uses TRBV5-1 and TRBJ2-2; D might be TRBD2 (6 bases). CDR1 SGHRS and CDR2 YFSETQ come from the germline V gene. This CDR3 is built from 16 residues. Trimming cost V 5 bases and J 5 bases, with 19 bases left between them. The CDR3 DNA reads TGCGCCAGCAGAGGGGCAGCGGGTGAACCGACCGGGGAGCTGTTTTTT. Its protein product is CASRGAAGEPTGELFF.

This clone appeared once. The chain has TRBV7-9 and TRBJ1-5, with D uncertain. The V gene lost 0 bases and the J gene lost 1 base, with 16 bases spanning the gap. From germline, CDR1 is SEHNR and CDR2 FQNEAQ (reference sequence). This CDR3 comprises 18 residues. This chain's CDR3 is CASSLAGSGEGSNQPQHF. CDR3 bases: TGTGCCAGCAGCTTAGCGGGCTCCGGGGAAGGGAGCAATCAGCCCCAGCATTTT.

V usage is TRBV4-1 and J usage is TRBJ2-1; 14 bases align to TRBD2. With 3 bases clipped from V and 3 bases from J, the junction kept 4 bases outside the gene matches. The CDR3 is 17 residues long. Germline lookup yields CDR1 MGHRA and CDR2 YSYEKL. The CDR3 DNA follows: TGCGCCAGCAGCCATCCCGGGACTAGCGGGAGCTACAATGAGCAGTTCTTC. Translation: CASSHPGTSGSYNEQFF.

The sample holds one count of this clone. The rearrangement uses TRBV7-8 and TRBJ2-7; TRBD1 is a possible D gene (5 bases). Germline V CDR1 and CDR2: SGHVS, FQNEAQ. Trimming took 3 bases from V and 1 from J, leaving 19 bases between them. The CDR3 contains 17 residues. The chain's CDR3 is CASSLRRFSRGSYEQYF. The CDR3 DNA is TGTGCCAGCAGCTTGCGACGGTTCTCAAGGGGATCCTACGAGCAGTACTTC.

The chain uses TRBV6-1 and TRBJ2-5; D gene unclear. This CDR3 is built from 14 residues. Germline CDR1 reads MNHNS; CDR2 reads SASEGT. V was clipped by 4 bases and J by 1 base, with 10 bases between them. This CDR3 reads CASSGSLSQETQYF. DNA of the CDR3: TGTGCCAGCAGTGGATCCCTGTCCCAAGAGACCCAGTACTTC.

In DNA, the CDR3 is TGTGCCAGCAGTGAACCCCGGGACAGGGTACGGGCCTCTGGGGCCAACGTCCTGACTTTC. Translated, it gives CASSEPRDRVRASGANVLTF. V gene TRBV2 combines with J gene TRBJ2-6, with 9 bases fitting TRBD1. V shed 2 bases and J 0 bases; nucleotides not matched to a gene: 11. CDR3 length: 20 residues. Germline values: CDR1 SNHLY, CDR2 FYNNEI.

The chain employs TRBV15 and TRBJ2-3; D ambiguous. With 1 base removed from V and 2 bases from J, the gap between germline ends came to 7 bases. This CDR3 has 14 residues. Germline V gene sequence: CDR1 LNHNV, CDR2 YYDKDF (reference sequence). The CDR3, as DNA: TGTGCCACCAGCAGAGGGATCATCACAGATACGCAGTATTTT. Encoded protein: CATSRGIITDTQYF. Full variable domain (rest looked up from reference TRBV15 and TRBJ2-3): DAMVIQNPRYQVTQFGKPVTLSCSQTLNHNVMYWYQQKSSQAPKLLFHYYDKDFNNEADTPDNFQSRRPNTSFCFLDIRSPGLGDTAMYLCATSRGIITDTQYFGPGTRLTVL.

The chain recombines TRBV5-5 with TRBJ2-5, with 7 bases matching TRBD1. The CDR3 spans 16 residues. Unmatched junction bases numbered 10, after V lost 0 bases and J lost 5 bases. The germline CDR1 and CDR2 sequences are SGHKS and YYEKEE (reference sequence). The CDR3 loop reads CASSLGTGCSEETQYF. CDR3 DNA: TGTGCCAGCAGCTTGGGGACAGGATGTTCTGAGGAGACCCAGTACTTC.

The chain carries TRBV9 and TRBJ2-4; possible D gene TRBD1, 5 bases. The CDR3 spans 14 residues. Germline V gene lookup returns CDR1 SGDLS and CDR2 YYNGEE. V lost 1 base and J 9 bases, leaving 14 bases between the germline ends. CDR3 in amino acids: CASSVSGLGAIQYF. CDR3 DNA: TGTGCCAGCAGCGTATCAGGGCTTGGAGCCATTCAGTACTTC.

This clone was recorded only once. The J gene is TRBJ2-1, the V gene TRBV7-8; D ambiguous. This CDR3 spans 13 amino acids. Germline CDR1 reads SGHVS; CDR2 reads FQNEAQ. Trimming pared 5 bases from V and 7 bases from J, leaving 12 bases between. This CDR3 reads CASSQQLSNEQFF. The CDR3 DNA follows: TGTGCCAGCAGCCAACAGCTATCTAATGAGCAGTTCTTC.

The V and J genes are TRBV9 and TRBJ1-1; tentative D call: TRBD1 (5 bases). With 3 bases removed from V and 0 bases from J, the gap between germline ends came to 9 bases. This CDR3 region has 14 residues. Germline values: CDR1 SGDLS, CDR2 YYNGEE. Here the CDR3 DNA reads TGTGCCAGCAGCGGGGGACCGTTGAACACTGAAGCTTTCTTT. This sequence encodes CASSGGPLNTEAFF.

Only a few counts were recorded for this clone. The chain uses TRBV6-1 and TRBJ1-1; D uncertain. CDR3 size: 14 residues. Germline V gene sequence: CDR1 MNHNS, CDR2 SASEGT. Trimming cost V 5 bases and J 1 base, with 11 bases left between them. In DNA form, the CDR3 reads TGTGCCAGCAGTTTGCGGCGAGGGAACACTGAAGCTTTCTTT. It yields the protein CASSLRRGNTEAFF.

V and J are TRBV9 and TRBJ2-7; TRBD1 matches 8 bases. CDR3 length: 17 amino acids. CDR1 is SGDLS and CDR2 is YYNGEE in the germline V gene. Unmatched junction bases numbered 13, after V lost 1 base and J lost 4 bases. This CDR3 is CASSVSGGSTSLYEQYF. The CDR3 DNA sequence: TGTGCCAGCAGCGTATCAGGGGGCTCCACATCCCTTTACGAGCAGTACTTC.

The chain joins TRBV10-1 to TRBJ2-5; D might be TRBD2 (5 bases). V dropped 8 bases and J dropped 1 base, with 17 bases sitting between them. CDR3 length equals 15 residues. Germline CDR1 and CDR2: WNHNN and SYGVQD (reference sequence). The CDR3 protein is CASAAGMGRQETQYF. In DNA form, the CDR3 reads TGCGCCAGCGCCGCGGGCATGGGCCGCCAAGAGACCCAGTACTTC.

The chain joins TRBV6-5 to TRBJ2-3, with TRBD2 matching over 13 bases. The J segment lost 8 bases and the V segment lost 0 bases, leaving 5 bases of the junction unmatched. This CDR3 comprises 16 residues. In germline, CDR1 is MNHEY, CDR2 SVGAGI. The CDR3 bases are TGTGCCAGCAGTTACTCACTAGCGGGAGGGCCTTCTACGCAGTATTTT. It specifies CASSYSLAGGPSTQYF.

This chain links TRBV7-9 with TRBJ2-2; 8 nucleotides agree with TRBD1. The CDR3 totals 17 residues. Trimming at V came to 5 bases and at J to 5 bases, leaving 13 bases not matched to a gene. Germline CDR1 reads SEHNR; CDR2 reads FQNEAQ (reference sequence). The CDR3 here is CASSPGQVTLRTGELFF. CDR3 DNA sequence: TGTGCCAGCAGCCCGGGACAGGTAACGCTGAGAACCGGGGAGCTGTTTTTT.

The CDR3 spells CANPRGADTQYF. The CDR3 coding sequence is TGTGCCAACCCACGGGGGGCGGATACGCAGTATTTT. V is TRBV11-2 and J is TRBJ2-3; possibly TRBD2 for D (7 bases). The length of the CDR3 is 12 residues. Per germline, CDR1 SGHAT and CDR2 FQNNGV. V shed 10 bases and J shed 6 bases, with 14 bases lying between them.

The chain combines TRBV6-6 with TRBJ1-1; D is ambiguous. Germline CDR1 reads MNHNY; CDR2 reads SVGAGI (reference sequence). The CDR3 runs 13 residues. Deletions cut 3 bases from V and 6 bases from J, with 11 bases between. The CDR3 nucleotides are TGTGCCAGCAGTTATTTGAGGGAGTCTGAAGCTTTCTTT. It translates to CASSYLRESEAFF.

This clone was picked up a small number of times. In nucleotides, the CDR3 is TGTGCCAGCAGCCCGCCAGGGGGCGGGAACTATGGCTACACCTTC. This encodes CASSPPGGGNYGYTF. The chain carries TRBV7-2 and TRBJ1-2, with TRBD1 identical over 8 bases. Germline V gene data show CDR1 as SGHTA and CDR2 as FQGNSA. The V gene end was trimmed by 5 bases and the J gene end by 2 bases; junction bases not matched to a gene: 7. There are 15 residues in the CDR3.

This clone appeared once. The rearrangement links TRBV27 to TRBJ2-7; TRBD2 matches at 8 bases. This CDR3 is built from 18 residues. V gave up 6 bases and J gave up 0 bases; unmatched junction bases: 16. From germline, CDR1 is MNHEY and CDR2 SMNVEV (reference sequence). CDR3 residues: CASRPSAPLAANSYEQYF. The CDR3 DNA follows: TGTGCCAGCAGACCCTCGGCCCCACTAGCGGCAAACTCCTACGAGCAGTACTTC.

This chain uses TRBV5-1 with TRBJ2-3; 10 bases fit TRBD1. The CDR3 is 16 residues long. Germline trimming cut 4 bases from V and 2 bases from J; bases unmatched to any gene: 7. Germline loops: CDR1 SGHRS, CDR2 YFSETQ. CDR3 sequence (DNA): TGCGCCAGCAGCCCGGGACAGGGGACCTTCACAGATACGCAGTATTTT. Its translation: CASSPGQGTFTDTQYF.

The rearrangement links TRBV5-6 to TRBJ2-7; the match to TRBD2 covers 13 bases. Per germline, CDR1 SGHDT and CDR2 YYEEEE. CDR3 length: 17 amino acids. V trimming: 3 bases; J trimming: 3 bases; junction bases outside the gene matches: 9. In nucleotides, the CDR3 is TGTGCCAGCAGCTCAACCGGGACTAGCGGGATTCTCTACGAGCAGTACTTC. Its translation is CASSSTGTSGILYEQYF.